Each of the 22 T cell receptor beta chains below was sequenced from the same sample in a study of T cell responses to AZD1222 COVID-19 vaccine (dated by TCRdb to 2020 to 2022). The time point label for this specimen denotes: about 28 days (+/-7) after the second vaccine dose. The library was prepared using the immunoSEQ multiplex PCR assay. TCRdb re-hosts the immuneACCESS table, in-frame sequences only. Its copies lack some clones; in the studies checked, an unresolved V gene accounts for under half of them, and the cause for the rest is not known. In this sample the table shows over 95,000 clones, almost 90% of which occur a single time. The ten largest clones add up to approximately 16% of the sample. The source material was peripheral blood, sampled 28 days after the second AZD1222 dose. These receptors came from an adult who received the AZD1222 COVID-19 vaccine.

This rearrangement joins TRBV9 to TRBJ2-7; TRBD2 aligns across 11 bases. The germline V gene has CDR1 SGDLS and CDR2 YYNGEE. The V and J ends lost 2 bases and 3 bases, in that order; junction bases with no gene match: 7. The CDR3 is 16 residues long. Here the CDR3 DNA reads TGTGCCAGCAGCGTGATAGCGGGAGGGGGGATCTACGAGCAGTACTTC. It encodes CASSVIAGGGIYEQYF. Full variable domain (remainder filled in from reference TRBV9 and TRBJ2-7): DSGVTQTPKHLITATGQRVTLRCSPRSGDLSVYWYQQSLDQGLQFLIQYYNGEERAKGNILERFSAQQFPDLHSELNLSSLELGDSALYFCASSVIAGGGIYEQYFGPGTRLTVT.

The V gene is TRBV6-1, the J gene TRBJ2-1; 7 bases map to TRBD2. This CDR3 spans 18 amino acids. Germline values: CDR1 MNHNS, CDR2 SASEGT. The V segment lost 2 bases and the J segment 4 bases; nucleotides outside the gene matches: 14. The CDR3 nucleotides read TGTGCCAGCAGTGAAAACCCCTTTCCGTGGGAGGGATACAATGAGCAGTTCTTC. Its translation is CASSENPFPWEGYNEQFF.

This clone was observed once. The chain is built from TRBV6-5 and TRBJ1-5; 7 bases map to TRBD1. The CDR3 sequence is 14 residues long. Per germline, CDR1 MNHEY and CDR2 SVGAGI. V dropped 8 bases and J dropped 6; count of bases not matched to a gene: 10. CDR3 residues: CASDVDRAFQPQHF. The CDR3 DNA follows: TGTGCCAGCGACGTCGACAGGGCATTTCAGCCCCAGCATTTT.

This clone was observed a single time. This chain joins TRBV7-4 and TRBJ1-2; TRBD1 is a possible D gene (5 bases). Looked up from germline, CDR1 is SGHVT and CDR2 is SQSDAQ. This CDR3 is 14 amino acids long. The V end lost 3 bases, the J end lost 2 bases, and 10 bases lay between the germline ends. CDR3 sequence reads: CASSFPDSNYGYTF. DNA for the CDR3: TGTGCCAGCAGCTTCCCCGACAGCAACTATGGCTACACCTTC.

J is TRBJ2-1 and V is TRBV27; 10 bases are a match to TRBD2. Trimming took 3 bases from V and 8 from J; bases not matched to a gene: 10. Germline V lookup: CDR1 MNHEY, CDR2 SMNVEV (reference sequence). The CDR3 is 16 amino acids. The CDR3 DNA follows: TGTGCCAGCAGTTTCCACACTAGCGGGAACCCCCATGAGCAGTTCTTC. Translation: CASSFHTSGNPHEQFF.

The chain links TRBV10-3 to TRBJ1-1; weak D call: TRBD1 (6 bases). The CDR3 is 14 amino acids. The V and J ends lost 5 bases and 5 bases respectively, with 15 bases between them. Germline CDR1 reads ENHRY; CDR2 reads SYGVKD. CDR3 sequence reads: CAISQAGVGTEAFF. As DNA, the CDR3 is TGTGCCATCAGTCAGGCAGGGGTGGGGACTGAAGCTTTCTTT.

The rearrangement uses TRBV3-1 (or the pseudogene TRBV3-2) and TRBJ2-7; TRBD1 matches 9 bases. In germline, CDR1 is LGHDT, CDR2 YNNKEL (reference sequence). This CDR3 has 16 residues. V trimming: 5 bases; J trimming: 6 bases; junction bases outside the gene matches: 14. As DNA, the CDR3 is TGTGCCAGCAGCTTCCGATTTGGGACAGGGTCATCCGAGCAGTACTTC. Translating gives CASSFRFGTGSSEQYF.

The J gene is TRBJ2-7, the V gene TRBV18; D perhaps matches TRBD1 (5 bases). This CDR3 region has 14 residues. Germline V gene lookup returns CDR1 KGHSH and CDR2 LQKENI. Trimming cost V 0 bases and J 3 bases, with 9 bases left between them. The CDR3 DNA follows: TGTGCCAGCTCACCACCGCCAGGGTTCTACGAGCAGTACTTC. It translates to CASSPPPGFYEQYF.

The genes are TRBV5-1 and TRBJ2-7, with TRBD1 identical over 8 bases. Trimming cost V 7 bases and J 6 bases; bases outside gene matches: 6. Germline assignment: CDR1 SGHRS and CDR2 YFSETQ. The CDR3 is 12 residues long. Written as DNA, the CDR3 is TGCGCCAGCCGATATACAGGGGGCGAGCAGTACTTC. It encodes CASRYTGGEQYF.

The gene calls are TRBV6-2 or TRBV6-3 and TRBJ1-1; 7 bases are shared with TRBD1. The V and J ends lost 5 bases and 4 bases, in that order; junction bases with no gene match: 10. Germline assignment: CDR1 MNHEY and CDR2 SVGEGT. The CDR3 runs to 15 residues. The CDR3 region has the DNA TGTGCCAGCAGTAAACTTTCCGACAGGGCCACTGAAGCTTTCTTT. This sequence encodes CASSKLSDRATEAFF.

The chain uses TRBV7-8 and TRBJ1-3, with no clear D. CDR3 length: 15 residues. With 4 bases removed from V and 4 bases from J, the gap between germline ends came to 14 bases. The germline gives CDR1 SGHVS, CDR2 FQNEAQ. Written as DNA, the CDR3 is TGTGCCAGCAGCTCCAACGGGATAGGAGGAAACACCATATATTTT. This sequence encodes CASSSNGIGGNTIYF.

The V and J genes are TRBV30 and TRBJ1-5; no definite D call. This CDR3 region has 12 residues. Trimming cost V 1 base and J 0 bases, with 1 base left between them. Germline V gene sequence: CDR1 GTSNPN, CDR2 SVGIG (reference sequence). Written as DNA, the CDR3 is TGTGCCTGGAGTGATAGCAATCAGCCCCAGCATTTT. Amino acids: CAWSDSNQPQHF.

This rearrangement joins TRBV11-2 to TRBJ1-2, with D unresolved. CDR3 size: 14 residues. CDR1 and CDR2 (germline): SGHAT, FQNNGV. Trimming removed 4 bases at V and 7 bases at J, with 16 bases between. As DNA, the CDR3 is TGTGCCAGCAGCTCCAGGACGGGGAGGGCTGGCTACACCTTC. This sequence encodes CASSSRTGRAGYTF.

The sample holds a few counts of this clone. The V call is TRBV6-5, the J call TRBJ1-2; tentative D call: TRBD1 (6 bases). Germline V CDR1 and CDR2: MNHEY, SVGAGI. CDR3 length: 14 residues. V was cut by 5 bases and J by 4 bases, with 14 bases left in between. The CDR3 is CASSITGIGYGYTF. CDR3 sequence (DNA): TGTGCCAGCAGTATAACAGGGATTGGCTATGGCTACACCTTC.

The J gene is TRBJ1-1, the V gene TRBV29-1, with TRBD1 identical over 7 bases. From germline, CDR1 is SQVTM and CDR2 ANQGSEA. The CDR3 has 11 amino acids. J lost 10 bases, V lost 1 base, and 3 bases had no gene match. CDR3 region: CSVEGGTAAFF. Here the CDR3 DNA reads TGCAGCGTTGAAGGGGGGACAGCAGCTTTCTTT.

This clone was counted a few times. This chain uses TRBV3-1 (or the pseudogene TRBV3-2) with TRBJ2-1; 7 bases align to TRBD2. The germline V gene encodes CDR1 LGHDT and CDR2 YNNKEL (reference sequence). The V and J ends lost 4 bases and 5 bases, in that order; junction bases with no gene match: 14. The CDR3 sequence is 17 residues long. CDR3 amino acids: CASSRNRDYRRNNEQFF. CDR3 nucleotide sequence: TGTGCCAGCAGCCGAAACCGGGACTACCGTCGGAACAATGAGCAGTTCTTC.

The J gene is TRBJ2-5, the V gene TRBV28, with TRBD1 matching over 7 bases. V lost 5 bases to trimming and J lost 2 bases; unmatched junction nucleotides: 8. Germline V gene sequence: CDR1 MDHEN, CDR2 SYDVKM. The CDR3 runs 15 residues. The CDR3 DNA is TGTGCCAGCAGTCTCGGGACAGAGGGGCAAGAGACCCAGTACTTC. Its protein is CASSLGTEGQETQYF.

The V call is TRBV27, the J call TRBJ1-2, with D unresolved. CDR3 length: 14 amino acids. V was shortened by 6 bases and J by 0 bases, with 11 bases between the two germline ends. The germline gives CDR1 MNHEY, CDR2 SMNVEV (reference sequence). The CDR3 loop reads CASSPERANYGYTF. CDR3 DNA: TGTGCCAGCAGCCCAGAGAGAGCTAACTATGGCTACACCTTC.

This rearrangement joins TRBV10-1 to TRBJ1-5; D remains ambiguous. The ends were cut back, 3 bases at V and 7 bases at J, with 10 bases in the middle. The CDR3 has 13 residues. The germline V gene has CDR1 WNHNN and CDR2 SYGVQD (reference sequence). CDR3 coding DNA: TGCGCCAGCAGTGACCGGAGTTTCCAGCCCCAGCATTTT. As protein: CASSDRSFQPQHF.

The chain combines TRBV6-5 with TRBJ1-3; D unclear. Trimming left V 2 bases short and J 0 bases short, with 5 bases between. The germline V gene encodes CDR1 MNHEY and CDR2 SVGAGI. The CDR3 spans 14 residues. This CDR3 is CASSYRSSGNTIYF. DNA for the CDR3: TGTGCCAGCAGTTACCGAAGCTCTGGAAACACCATATATTTT.

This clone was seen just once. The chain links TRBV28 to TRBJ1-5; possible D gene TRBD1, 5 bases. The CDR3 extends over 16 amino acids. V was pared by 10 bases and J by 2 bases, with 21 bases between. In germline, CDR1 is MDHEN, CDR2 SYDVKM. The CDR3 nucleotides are TGTGCCACCTACGGGGACCTGGGGGGAGGCAATCAGCCCCAGCATTTT. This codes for CATYGDLGGGNQPQHF.

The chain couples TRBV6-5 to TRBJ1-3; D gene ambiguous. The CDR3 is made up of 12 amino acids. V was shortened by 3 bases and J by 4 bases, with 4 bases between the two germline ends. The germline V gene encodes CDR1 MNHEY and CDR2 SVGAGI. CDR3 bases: TGTGCCAGCAGTTATGTAGGAAACACCATATATTTT. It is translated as CASSYVGNTIYF.